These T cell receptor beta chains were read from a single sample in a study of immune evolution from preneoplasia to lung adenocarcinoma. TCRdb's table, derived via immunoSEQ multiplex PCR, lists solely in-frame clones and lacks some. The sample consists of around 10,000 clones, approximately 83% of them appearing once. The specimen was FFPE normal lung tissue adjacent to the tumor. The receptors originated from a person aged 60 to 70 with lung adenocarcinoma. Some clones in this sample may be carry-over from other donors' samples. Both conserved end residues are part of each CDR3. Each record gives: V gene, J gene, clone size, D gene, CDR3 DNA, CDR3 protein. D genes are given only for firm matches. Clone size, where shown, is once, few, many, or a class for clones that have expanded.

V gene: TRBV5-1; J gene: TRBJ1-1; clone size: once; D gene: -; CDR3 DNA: TGCGCCAGCAGCTTTAGGGACACTGAAGCTTTCTTT; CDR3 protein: CASSFRDTEAFF
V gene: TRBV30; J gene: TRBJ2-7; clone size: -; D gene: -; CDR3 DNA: TGTGCCTGGGACCACACCTACGAGCAGTACTTC; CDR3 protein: CAWDHTYEQYF
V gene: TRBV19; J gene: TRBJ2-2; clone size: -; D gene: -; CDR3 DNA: TGTGCCAGTAGTATAGCTTGGGGGGCGAACACCGGGGAGCTGTTTTTT; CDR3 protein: CASSIAWGANTGELFF
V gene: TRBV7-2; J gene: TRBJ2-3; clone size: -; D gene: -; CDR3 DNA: TGTGCCAGCAGCTTCATAAGGATGGCAGATACGCAGTATTTT; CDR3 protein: CASSFIRMADTQYF
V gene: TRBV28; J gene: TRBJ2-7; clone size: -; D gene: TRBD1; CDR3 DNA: TGTGCCAGCAGTTTGGGACAGGGCGAGCAGTACTTC; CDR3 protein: CASSLGQGEQYF
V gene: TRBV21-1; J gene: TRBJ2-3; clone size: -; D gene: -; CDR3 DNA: TGTGCCAGCAGCAAAGAGGACAGGGTCCCTCCCACAGATACGCAGTATTTT; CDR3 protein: CASSKEDRVPPTDTQYF
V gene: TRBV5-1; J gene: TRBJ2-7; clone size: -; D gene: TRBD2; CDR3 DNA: TGCGCCAGCAGTGCTAGCGGTTTGAGCTCCTACGAGCAGTACTTC; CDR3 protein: CASSASGLSSYEQYF
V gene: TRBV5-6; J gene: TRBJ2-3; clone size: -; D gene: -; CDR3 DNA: TGTGCCAGCAGCTTGTCTGGCTACACAGATACGCAGTATTTT; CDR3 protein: CASSLSGYTDTQYF
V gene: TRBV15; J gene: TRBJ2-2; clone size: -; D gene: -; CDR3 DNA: TGTGCCACCAGCAGAGATCAGAACGGGGAGCTGTTTTTT; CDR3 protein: CATSRDQNGELFF
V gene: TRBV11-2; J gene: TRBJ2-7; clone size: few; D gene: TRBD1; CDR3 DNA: TGTGCCAGCAGCTCTAGACAGGGGGCCTACGAGCAGTACTTC; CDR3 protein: CASSSRQGAYEQYF
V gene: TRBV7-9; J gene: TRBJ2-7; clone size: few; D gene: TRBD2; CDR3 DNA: TGTGCCAGCAGGGGTAGCGGGAGTACCTACGAGCAGTACTTC; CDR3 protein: CASRGSGSTYEQYF
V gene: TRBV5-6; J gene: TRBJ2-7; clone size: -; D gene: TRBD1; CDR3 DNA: TGTGCCAGCAGCTTGGAGGGAGGACAGGGGCCCTACGAGCAGTACTTC; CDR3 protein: CASSLEGGQGPYEQYF
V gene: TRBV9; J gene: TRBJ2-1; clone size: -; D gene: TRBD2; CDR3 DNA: TGTGCCAGCAGCGCAACTAGCGGGAGGACCAATGAGCAGTTCTTC; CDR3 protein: CASSATSGRTNEQFF
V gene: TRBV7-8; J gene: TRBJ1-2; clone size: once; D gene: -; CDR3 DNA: TGTGCCAGCAGCTTGAGTAGGGTTGGCTACACCTTC; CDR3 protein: CASSLSRVGYTF
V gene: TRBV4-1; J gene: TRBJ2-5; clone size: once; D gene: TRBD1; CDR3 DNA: TGCGCCAGCAGCCGAGGGACAGGGGGACAAGAGACCCAGTACTTC; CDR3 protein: CASSRGTGGQETQYF
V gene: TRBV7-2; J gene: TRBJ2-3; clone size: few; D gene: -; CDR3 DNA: TGTGCCAGCAGCTTGGACCTAGATCGGTTAGATACGCAGTATTTT; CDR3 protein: CASSLDLDRLDTQYF
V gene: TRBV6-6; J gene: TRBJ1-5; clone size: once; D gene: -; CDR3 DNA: TGTGCCAGCAGTTACCAGGGCATAGGTCAGCCCCAGCATTTT; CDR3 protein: CASSYQGIGQPQHF
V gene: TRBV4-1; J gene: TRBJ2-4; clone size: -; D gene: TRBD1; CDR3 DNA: TGCGCCAGCAGCCAAGATAGGGCGGGACAGGGGAGAAAAAACATTCAGTACTTC; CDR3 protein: CASSQDRAGQGRKNIQYF
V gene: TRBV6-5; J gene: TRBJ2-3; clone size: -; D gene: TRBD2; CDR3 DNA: TGTGCCTCCCAAGGAGCGGGAGTTGTTACGCAGTATTTT; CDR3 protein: CASQGAGVVTQYF
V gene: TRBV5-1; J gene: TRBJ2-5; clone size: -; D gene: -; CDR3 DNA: TGCGCCAGCAGCTTGGGGGTTGGAACACCGAACGCGGAGACCCAGTACTTC; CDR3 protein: CASSLGVGTPNAETQYF
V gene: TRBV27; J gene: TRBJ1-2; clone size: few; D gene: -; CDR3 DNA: TGTGCCAGCAGTCAACGGGGCAGAGGGGGCTACACCTTC; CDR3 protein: CASSQRGRGGYTF
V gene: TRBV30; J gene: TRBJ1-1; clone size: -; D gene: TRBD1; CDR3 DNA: TGTGCCTGGGGGACAGGGCAAGGATACACTGAAGCTTTCTTT; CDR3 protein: CAWGTGQGYTEAFF
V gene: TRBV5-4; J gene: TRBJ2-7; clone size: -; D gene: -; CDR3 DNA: TGTGCCAGCAGCCACGGGGGCGCCAGCTCCTACGAGCAGTACTTC; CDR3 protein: CASSHGGASSYEQYF
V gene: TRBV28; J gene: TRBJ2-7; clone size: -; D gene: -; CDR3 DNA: TGTGCCAGCAGTCCCTCCCAGGGGACGAGGGAGCAGTACTTC; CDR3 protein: CASSPSQGTREQYF
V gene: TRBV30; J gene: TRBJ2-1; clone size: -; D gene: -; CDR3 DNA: TGTGCATTCGACCCACACTCCTACAATGAGCAGTTCTTC; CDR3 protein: CAFDPHSYNEQFF
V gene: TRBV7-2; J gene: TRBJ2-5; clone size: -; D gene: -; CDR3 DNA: TGTGCCAGCAGCTTAGCCAGGGGAGGGGAGACCCAGTACTTC; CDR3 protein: CASSLARGGETQYF
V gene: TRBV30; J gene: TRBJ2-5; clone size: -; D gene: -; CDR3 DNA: TGTGCCTGGAGTGTTGGAGGTCCCCAAGAGACCCAGTACTTC; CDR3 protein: CAWSVGGPQETQYF
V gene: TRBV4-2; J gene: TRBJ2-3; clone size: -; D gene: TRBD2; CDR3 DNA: TGTGCCAGCAGCCAAGATCCTAGGACTAGCGGGTACACAGATACGCAGTATTTT; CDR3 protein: CASSQDPRTSGYTDTQYF
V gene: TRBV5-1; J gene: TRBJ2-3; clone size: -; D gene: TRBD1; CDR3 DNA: TGCGCCAGCAGCTCCGGGACAGGGGTAGCGCCAGATACGCAGTATTTT; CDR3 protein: CASSSGTGVAPDTQYF
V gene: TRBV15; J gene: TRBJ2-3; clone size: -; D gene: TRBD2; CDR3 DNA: TGTGCCACCAGCATGGCGGGAGCGGGAGATACGCAGTATTTT; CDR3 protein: CATSMAGAGDTQYF
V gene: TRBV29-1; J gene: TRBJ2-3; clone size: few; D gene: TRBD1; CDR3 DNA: TGCAGCGTTCGAGGAGGACAGGGGTTCTCAGATACGCAGTATTTT; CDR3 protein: CSVRGGQGFSDTQYF
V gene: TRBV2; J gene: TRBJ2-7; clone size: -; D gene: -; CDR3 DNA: TGTGCCAGCAGACAGTTTTACGAGCAGTACTTC; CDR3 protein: CASRQFYEQYF
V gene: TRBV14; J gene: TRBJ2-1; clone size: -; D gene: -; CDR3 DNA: TGTGCCAGCAGCCAGACAGCGGGCGCCTACAATGAGCAGTTCTTC; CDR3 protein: CASSQTAGAYNEQFF
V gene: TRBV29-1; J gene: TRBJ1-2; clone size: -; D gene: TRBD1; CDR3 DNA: TGCAGCGTCGGGACAGTAGGAGGCTATGGCTACACCTTC; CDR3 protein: CSVGTVGGYGYTF
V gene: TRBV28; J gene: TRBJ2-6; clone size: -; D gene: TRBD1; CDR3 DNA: TGTGCCAGCAGTCCCCCAGGGACAGGGGGCCCCGGCTCTGGGGCCAACGTCCTGACTTTC; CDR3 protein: CASSPPGTGGPGSGANVLTF
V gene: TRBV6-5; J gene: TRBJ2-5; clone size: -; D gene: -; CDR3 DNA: TGTGCCAGCAGTCACCAGGGGCAGGGGCAAGAGACCCAATACTTC; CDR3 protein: CASSHQGQGQETQYF
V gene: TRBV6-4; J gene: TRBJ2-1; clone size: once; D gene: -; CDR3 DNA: TGTGCCAGCAGTGAGGACACCTACAATGAGCAGTTCTTC; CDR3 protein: CASSEDTYNEQFF
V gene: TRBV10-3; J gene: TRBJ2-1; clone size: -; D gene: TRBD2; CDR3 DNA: TGTGCCATCAGTGAGACTAGCGCCTACAATGAGCAGTTCTTC; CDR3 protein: CAISETSAYNEQFF
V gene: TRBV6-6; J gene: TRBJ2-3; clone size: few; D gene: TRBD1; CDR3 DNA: TGTGCCAGCAGTTACGACAGGGGCCGGGGAGATACGCAGTATTTT; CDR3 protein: CASSYDRGRGDTQYF
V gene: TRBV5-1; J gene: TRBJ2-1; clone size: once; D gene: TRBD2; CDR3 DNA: TGCGCCAGCAGCTTGGCCCGACGCCGGACTAGCGGGGACAACAATGAGCAGTTCTTC; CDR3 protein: CASSLARRRTSGDNNEQFF
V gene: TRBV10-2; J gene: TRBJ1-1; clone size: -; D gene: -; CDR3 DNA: TGCGCCAGCAGTGGGCAGGAGAACACTGAAGCTTTCTTT; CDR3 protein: CASSGQENTEAFF
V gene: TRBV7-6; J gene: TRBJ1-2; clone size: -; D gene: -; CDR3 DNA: TGTGCCAGCAGCTATCGGACAGATAACTATGGCTACACCTTC; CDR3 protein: CASSYRTDNYGYTF